Only one count was recorded for the clone carrying this TCR beta chain. The antigen is not known. Time point specified: pre-treatment baseline. A fixed DNA input of 300 to 350 ng was used per bulk PBMC sample. Sequencing was performed with immunoSEQ multiplex PCR; in TCRdb, only in-frame clones are kept and a portion is missing. The table includes 10,000 or so clones, approximately 85% detected once. The record originates from a study of blood T cell dynamics during melanoma immunotherapy. As for the study in general: Standard first-line treatment here was pembrolizumab or nivolumab plus ipilimumab in metastatic melanoma.

Study-wide findings and caveats: Unlike progressors, later disease-control patients had W3 repertoires gaining clonality or diversity.

The material was blood, obtained from a patient treated with checkpoint blockade. The receptor was isolated from a human donor with melanoma.

CDR3 residues: CASSSGQGDEKLFF. In DNA, the CDR3 is TGCGCCAGCAGCTCAGGGCAGGGAGACGAAAAACTGTTTTTT. The V and J genes are TRBV5-1 and TRBJ1-4, with D maybe TRBD1 (5 bases). The V gene lost 3 bases and the J gene lost 8 bases, with 14 bases spanning the gap. Germline loops: CDR1 SGHRS, CDR2 YFSETQ. This CDR3 comprises 14 residues. Combining the CDR3 with reference TRBV5-1 and TRBJ1-4 gives the whole variable domain KAGVTQTPRYLIKTRGQQVTLSCSPISGHRSVSWYQQTPGQGLQFLFEYFSETQRNKGNFPGRFSGRQFSNSRSEMNVSTLELGDSALYLCASSSGQGDEKLFFGSGTQLSVL.